This TCR beta chain was documented in a study of cytomegalovirus exposure and HLA in healthy donors. Overall study: An analysis done earlier identified some 120 million unique TCR beta sequences from about 179 million T cells. Study-level points and caveats: The study assumed roughly uniform donor sequencing depth for presence/absence analyses. The classifier was said to identify cytomegalovirus status with high specificity and sensitivity. In a later analysis, productive TCRs from donors in an Asian-associated ancestry cluster reportedly carried fewer N-insertions than the cohort mean.

Notes on this clone: Its antigen remains unknown.

PCR was performed using 60 Vbeta and 13 Jbeta primers. Method: immunoSEQ multiplex PCR; TCRdb's copy keeps in-frame clones and lacks some. This repertoire shows tens of thousands of clones, roughly 80% found once; its top ten account for about 14%. The sample taken for sequencing was PBMCs. The sequence was collected from a woman in her thirties or forties in good health and CMV-seropositive.

In DNA, the CDR3 is TGTGCCTGGACGGAAGGACATGAAAGTCGGCCCCAGCATTTT. It yields the protein CAWTEGHESRPQHF. V gene TRBV30 combines with J gene TRBJ1-5; possibly TRBD1 for D (5 bases). Germline V gene sequence: CDR1 GTSNPN, CDR2 SVGIG (reference sequence). The V end was cut by 4 bases, the J end by 9 bases, with 19 bases between. The CDR3 is made up of 14 amino acids.